The clone carrying this TCR beta chain was counted a few times. Its antigen is unidentified. This sample stems from a study of cytomegalovirus exposure and HLA in healthy donors. Study results and limitations: Altogether, 150 to 200 TCR beta chains were recorded as cytomegalovirus-associated.

In the PCR, 60 Vbeta and 13 Jbeta primers were used. Produced via immunoSEQ multiplex PCR; TCRdb's table is partial and in-frame only. The sample includes about 210,000 clones, about 84% of them seen just once. V was clipped by 3 bases and J by 6 bases, with 11 bases between them. The germline CDR1 and CDR2 sequences are LNHDA and SQIVND (reference sequence). This CDR3 contains 13 residues. The sequenced sample consisted of PBMCs. The chain employs TRBV19 and TRBJ1-1; D is possibly TRBD1 (5 bases). This receptor was obtained from a woman in her twenties or thirties in good health and CMV-seropositive. The CDR3 DNA reads TGTGCCAGTAGTATCTTACAGGAGTCTGAAGCTTTCTTT. This codes for CASSILQESEAFF. Full variable domain (outside the CDR3, taken from reference TRBV19 and TRBJ1-1): DGGITQSPKYLFRKEGQNVTLSCEQNLNHDAMYWYRQDPGQGLRLIYYSQIVNDFQKGDIAEGYSVSREKKESFPLTVTSAQKNPTAFYLCASSILQESEAFFGQGTRLTVV.